This section outlines one TCR beta chain sequence together with its context. The sample comes from a study of spatial heterogeneity in lung cancer. The germline gives CDR1 MNHEY, CDR2 SVGEGT. V was shortened by 0 bases and J by 8 bases, with 13 bases between the two germline ends. The CDR3 contains 15 residues. As for time point: blood at routine non-recurrence follow-up after resection. In TCRdb, the 5' RACE reads were re-called with MiXCR into one record per CDR3 protein. The sample has fewer than 30,000 distinct CDR3 sequences, about 9.8% seen once. This sequence was found in a male donor with early-stage non-small cell lung cancer. Sample: PBMCs, taken at follow-up. V gene TRBV6-2 or TRBV6-3 combines with J gene TRBJ2-2; D is possibly TRBD1 (5 bases). DNA for the CDR3: TGTGCCAGCAGTTACTCCGGACGGACAACTGGGGAGCTGTTTTTT. Translated: CASSYSGRTTGELFF.